These T cell receptor beta chains were read from a single sample in a study of blood T cell repertoires in COVID-19. The assay was immunoSEQ multiplex PCR, and TCRdb's table has in-frame clones only and misses some. The sample has 190,000 or so clones, about nine tenths seen once; the top ten hold around 2%. Source material: PBMCs or T cells enriched from blood (not recorded which). These receptors originate from a woman aged 25 to 39 who had recovered from COVID-19. Both conserved end residues are part of each CDR3. D genes are given only for firm matches. Some rows mark clone size as missing; the rest say once, few, many or name a class of expanded clone.

J gene	V gene	D gene	clone size	CDR3 DNA	CDR3 protein
TRBJ2-7	TRBV2	NA	few	TGTGCCAGCAGAAAGCAGGGGCTACAATACGAGCAGTACTTC	CASRKQGLQYEQYF
TRBJ1-1	TRBV9	NA	NA	TGTGCCAGCAGCGTAGCTTCGGCAGGGGCCATGAACACTGAAGCTTTCTTT	CASSVASAGAMNTEAFF
TRBJ1-1	TRBV4-2	NA	NA	TGTGCCAGCAGCCAAGCGGGAGGGTACACTGAAGCTTTCTTT	CASSQAGGYTEAFF
TRBJ1-2	TRBV19	NA	NA	TGTGCCAGTAGTATAAGAATCAGGGATGGCTACACCTTC	CASSIRIRDGYTF
TRBJ1-1	TRBV7-2	NA	NA	TGTGCCAGCAGCTTAGCGCGGAACACTGAAGCTTTCTTT	CASSLARNTEAFF
TRBJ2-3	TRBV7-6	TRBD2	NA	TGTGCCAGCACCCTTAGGATGGGACTAGCGGGGGGAGATACGCAGTATTTT	CASTLRMGLAGGDTQYF
TRBJ1-5	TRBV10-1	NA	NA	TGCGCCAGCAGTGAAATCCTCCATCAGCCCCAGCATTTT	CASSEILHQPQHF
TRBJ1-2	TRBV7-2	NA	many	TGTGCCAGCAGCTTAGTGCAGGGCAAGGATGGCTACACCTTC	CASSLVQGKDGYTF
TRBJ1-1	TRBV19	NA	NA	TGTGCCAGTAGTTATCAGGACACTGAAGCTTTCTTT	CASSYQDTEAFF
TRBJ1-2	TRBV10-3	NA	NA	TGTGCCATCAGTGAGTTGGAACGTCGCGGGGTTCTAATGGGCTATGGCTACACCTTC	CAISELERRGVLMGYGYTF
TRBJ2-3	TRBV29-1	NA	NA	TGCAGCGTTGAATCCAGGGCTGAAGATACGCAGTATTTT	CSVESRAEDTQYF
TRBJ2-1	TRBV6-5	NA	NA	TGTGCCAGCATCTTCGGCACTAGCCTTTTGAAGGAGCAGTTCTTC	CASIFGTSLLKEQFF
TRBJ2-1	TRBV11-3	TRBD1	NA	TGTGCCAGCAGCTCGGACAGGGGGCCTGGAAATGAGCAGTTCTTC	CASSSDRGPGNEQFF
TRBJ1-2	TRBV12-3/TRBV12-4	TRBD1	NA	TGTGCCAGCAGCCCGGACAGGAACTATGGCTACACCTTC	CASSPDRNYGYTF
TRBJ2-3	TRBV29-1	TRBD1	NA	TGCAGCGTTGAAGTGGGACAGTACACAGATACGCAGTATTTT	CSVEVGQYTDTQYF
TRBJ1-1	TRBV27	NA	NA	TGTGCCAGCAGTTTAGTAGGTGAGAGGGAGAACACTGAAGCTTTCTTT	CASSLVGERENTEAFF
TRBJ1-5	TRBV15	NA	once	TGTGCCACCAGCAGTGATCCGGGAGCCCCCCAGCATTTT	CATSSDPGAPQHF
TRBJ1-4	TRBV28	NA	once	TGTGCCGTCGGGGGATTAGGGGAAAAACTGTTTTTT	CAVGGLGEKLFF
TRBJ2-2	TRBV9	TRBD1	NA	TGTGCCAGCAGCGTGAAGGGGGCCAGCACCGGGGAGCTGTTTTTT	CASSVKGASTGELFF
TRBJ1-1	TRBV6-6	TRBD1	once	TGTGCCAGCAGTTCCGGGGACAGGCACCTGAACACTGAAGCTTTCTTT	CASSSGDRHLNTEAFF
TRBJ2-5	TRBV5-1	TRBD2	NA	TGCGCCAGCAGCTTGGCCGGTAGCGGGGTAGAGACCCAGTACTTC	CASSLAGSGVETQYF
TRBJ1-5	TRBV19	NA	NA	TGTGCCAGTATGGTTCCGGGTCAGCCCCAGCATTTT	CASMVPGQPQHF
TRBJ1-1	TRBV6-5	NA	once	TGTGCCAGCAGTTACGGGCAGGTTACTGAAGCTTTCTTT	CASSYGQVTEAFF
TRBJ1-1	TRBV7-9	NA	NA	TGTGCCAGCAGCTTAGCGACAGATGAAGCTTTCTTT	CASSLATDEAFF
TRBJ2-3	TRBV11-3	TRBD2	NA	TGTGCCAGCTCTCTCCCACTAGCGGGAGAACGCACAGATACGCAGTATTTT	CASSLPLAGERTDTQYF
TRBJ2-2	TRBV25-1	NA	NA	TGTGCCAGCAGTGTCCACGGGACAAGGGACGGGGAGCTGTTTTTT	CASSVHGTRDGELFF
TRBJ1-1	TRBV7-3	TRBD1	NA	TGTGCCAGCAGCTCAGGACAGGGGAAGACTTTCTTT	CASSSGQGKTFF